This T cell receptor (beta chain) emerged from a study of siplizumab effects on memory and regulatory T cells. V lost 4 bases to trimming and J lost 6 bases; unmatched junction nucleotides: 4. This CDR3 has 15 residues. Germline V gives CDR1 SGDLS, CDR2 YYNGEE. General observations from the study: Assignment of a naive or memory phenotype failed for roughly 75-96% of the proliferating CD4+ or CD8+ clones. In unstimulated cells, naive T cells appeared more diverse than memory T cells and seemed major alloresponse contributors.

As to this clone: Antigen: not known.

Assay: immunoSEQ multiplex PCR; the TCRdb copy retains only in-frame clones and omits some. The table has approximately 94,000 clones, over 90% seen once; the top ten hold 1% to 1.5%. The chain has TRBV9 and TRBJ2-2, with 12 bases lining up with TRBD1. The origin of this receptor is a human donor in good health. Material for sequencing was non-Treg CD4+ T cells sorted from blood. CDR3 loop: CASSFGTGGAGELFF. CDR3 DNA sequence: TGTGCCAGCAGCTTCGGGACAGGGGGCGCCGGGGAGCTGTTTTTT.